This T cell receptor beta chain was sequenced during a study of memory B cells and T cells in multiple sclerosis (dated by TCRdb to the late 2010s). In terms of the full investigation: The study compared the TCR beta repertoires of autoproliferating peripheral T cells with those of brain lesion-infiltrating T cells in multiple sclerosis patients. TCR sequencing involved two multiple sclerosis patients from whom brain lesions at autopsy or brain-infiltrating cells from biopsy were available.

Taken from the germline V gene, the CDR1 and CDR2 loops are MNHNS and SASEGT. Ends trimmed: V by 4 bases, J by 2 bases; bases unmatched to a gene: 5. From the cysteine up to the phenylalanine, the CDR3 has a length of 15 residues. The read is trimmed to its CDR3 DNA, 45 bases read in frame from base 1. What the research found in general, with its limitations: Clone-set sizes varied between compartments, which affected the numbers of shared clonotypes and made normalization necessary.

Using the immunoSEQ Platform, TCRbeta CDR3 regions were amplified from extracted genomic DNA. The immunoSEQ assay combined multiplex PCR with high-throughput sequencing and a vendor bioinformatics pipeline. In the source study's methods: Non-productive sequences and CDR3s under 4 amino acids long were removed, and the clonotype frequencies in each sample were recalculated. In immunoSEQ Analyzer 2.0, shared clonotypes were identified as identical CDR3 amino acid, V gene and J gene sequences. Repertoire overlap was normalized by dividing shared clonotype counts by the product of both clone-set sizes, with the result scaled by 1000 into arbitrary units. The clones in this table, taken by TCRdb from immuneACCESS, are in-frame only. Not every clone is retained; where verified, under half of the shortfall comes from an unresolved V gene, and the cause of the rest is unknown. V and J calls plus clone size are reproduced from that table; the DNA served to infer D and trimming. The sample data list around 30,000 clones, and roughly 82% of these were observed just once. Approximately 2.5% of the sample belongs to the ten largest clones.

This clone appeared a single time. This clone's antigen is unknown. No base-level quality is on record; no much larger clone is a single base apart. After CFSE-labeled PBMCs were cultured without a stimulus, the autoproliferating (CFSEdim) and non-proliferating (CFSEhi) T cell fractions were sequenced separately. A total of about 4.9x10^7 CFSE-labeled PBMCs were cultured for six to seven days without stimulus, and replicate wells were then pooled. PBMCs were labeled with about 0.5 uM CFSE and cultured in serum-free AIM-V medium without exogenous stimuli. PBMCs were obtained by Ficoll density gradient centrifugation and kept cryopreserved until use. Using a FACSAria III, live 7-AAD-negative cells were sorted, then washed with PBS and stored frozen at -80 degrees C as dry pellets.

The sample taken for sequencing was PBMCs from blood kept in culture. The sequence is built from TRBV6-1 and TRBJ2-4, and TRBD1 matches 7 of the central bases. This clonotype originated in a human donor with multiple sclerosis. The nucleotide sequence reads as follows: TGTGCCAGCAGTGTAGGGGGCAGGACCAAAAACATTCAGTACTTC. Its protein product is CASSVGGRTKNIQYF.